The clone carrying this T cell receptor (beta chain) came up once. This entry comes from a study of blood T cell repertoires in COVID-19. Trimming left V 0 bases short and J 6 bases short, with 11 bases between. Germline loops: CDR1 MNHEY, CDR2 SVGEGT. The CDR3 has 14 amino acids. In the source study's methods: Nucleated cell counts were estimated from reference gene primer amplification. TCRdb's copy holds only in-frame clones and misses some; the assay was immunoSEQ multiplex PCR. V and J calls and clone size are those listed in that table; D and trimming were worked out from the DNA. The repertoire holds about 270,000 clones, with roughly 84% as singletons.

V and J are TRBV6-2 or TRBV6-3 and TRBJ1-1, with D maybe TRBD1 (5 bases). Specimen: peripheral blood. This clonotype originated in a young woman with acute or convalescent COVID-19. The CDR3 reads CASSYSLDRPEAFF. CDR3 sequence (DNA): TGTGCCAGCAGTTACTCGCTCGACAGACCTGAAGCTTTCTTT.